The 3 T cell receptor beta chains reported below all come from one sample, sequenced in a study of T cells in Graves' hyperthyroidism and ophthalmopathy. What was amplified from RNA transcripts were TCR beta CDR3 regions. Initially, a first-round RT-PCR of the TCR CDR3 employed the HTBI primer set. TCRdb passed the multiplex PCR reads through MiXCR, listing each CDR3 protein once. The table records 150,000 or so distinct CDR3 sequences, 22% of them present only once. Sequencing was carried out using blood. All receptors derive from a woman aged 45 to 65 with Graves' hyperthyroidism that later progressed to Graves' ophthalmopathy.

This clonotype turned up a few times. The chain uses TRBV5-1 and TRBJ2-7; D assignment may be TRBD1 or TRBD2 (5 bases each). The CDR3 runs 15 residues. Germline V gene lookup returns CDR1 SGHRS and CDR2 YFSETQ. V lost 4 bases and J 2 bases, leaving 16 bases between the germline ends. The CDR3 nucleotides read TGCGCCAGCAGCGCCCGGGACCCCCCCACCTACGAGCAGTACTTC. This codes for CASSARDPPTYEQYF.

The table lists this clonotype with many counts. This chain uses TRBV28 with TRBJ2-2; D might be TRBD1 (6 bases). The V and J ends lost 4 bases and 6 bases respectively, with 9 bases between them. Germline values: CDR1 MDHEN, CDR2 SYDVKM. The CDR3 has 13 residues. The CDR3 region is CASSSTGPGELFF. The DNA of the CDR3 is TGTGCCAGCAGTTCCACAGGGCCCGGGGAGCTGTTTTTT. Complete variable domain (other parts from reference TRBV28 and TRBJ2-2): DVKVTQSSRYLVKRTGEKVFLECVQDMDHENMFWYRQDPGLGLRLIYFSYDVKMKEKGDIPEGYSVSREKKERFSLILESASTNQTSMYLCASSSTGPGELFFGEGSRLTVL.

In this sample, this clonotype turned up many times. The rearrangement joins TRBV6-1 to TRBJ1-1; TRBD1 aligns across 7 bases. Germline V gene sequence: CDR1 MNHNS, CDR2 SASEGT. After removal of 6 bases from V and 6 bases from J, the junction contained 10 bases not matched to a gene. This CDR3 has 14 amino acids. CDR3 in amino acids: CASSVLQGLSEAFF. The CDR3 nucleotides are TGTGCCAGCAGCGTACTACAGGGGCTCTCTGAAGCTTTCTTT.